This T cell receptor beta chain stems from a study of shared clonotypes between healthy human individuals. Points from the study as a whole: The authors expected sequencing depth to affect clonotype sharing among donors.

PCR replicates from unsorted PBMC used roughly 300 ng DNA, and this amount was about 33,000 T cell genomes. The table came from immunoSEQ multiplex PCR; TCRdb's copy has only in-frame clones and leaves some out. This sample has some 490,000 clones, with about 72% found just once. Comment on this clone: Its antigen is not identified.

The donors were all Caucasian adults (living in Nashville, Tennessee). For unsorted samples, genomic DNA was extracted from tens of millions of PBMCs. This receptor was obtained from a woman aged 35 to 49 in good health. Some clones in this sample may be carry-over from other donors' samples. Sequencing was carried out using PBMCs.

The CDR3 sequence is CASSLYSSGRNEQFF. CDR3 nucleotide sequence: TGTGCCAGCAGTCTCTACTCTAGCGGGAGAAATGAGCAGTTCTTC. V and J are TRBV28 and TRBJ2-1; 10 nucleotides match TRBD2. The CDR3 covers 15 residues. Trimming cost V 5 bases and J 7 bases; bases outside gene matches: 8. CDR1 and CDR2 (germline): MDHEN, SYDVKM. The entire variable domain, with the rest obtained from reference TRBV28 and TRBJ2-1, is as follows: DVKVTQSSRYLVKRTGEKVFLECVQDMDHENMFWYRQDPGLGLRLIYFSYDVKMKEKGDIPEGYSVSREKKERFSLILESASTNQTSMYLCASSLYSSGRNEQFFGPGTRLTVL.